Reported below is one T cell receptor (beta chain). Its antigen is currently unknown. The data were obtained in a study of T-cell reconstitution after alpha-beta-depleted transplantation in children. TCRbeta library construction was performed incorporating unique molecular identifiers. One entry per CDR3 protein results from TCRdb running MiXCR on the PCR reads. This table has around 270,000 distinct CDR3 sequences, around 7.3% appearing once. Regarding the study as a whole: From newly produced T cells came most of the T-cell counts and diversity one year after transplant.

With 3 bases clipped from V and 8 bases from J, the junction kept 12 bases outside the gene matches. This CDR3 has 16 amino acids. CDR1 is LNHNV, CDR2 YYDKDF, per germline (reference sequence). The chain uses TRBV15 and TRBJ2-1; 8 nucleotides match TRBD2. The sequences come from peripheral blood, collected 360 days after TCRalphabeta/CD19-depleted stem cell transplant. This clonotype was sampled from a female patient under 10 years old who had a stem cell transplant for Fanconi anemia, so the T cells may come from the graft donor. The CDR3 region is CATSRRGGYDRYEQFF. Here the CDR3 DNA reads TGTGCCACCAGCAGGCGCGGGGGGTATGATCGGTATGAGCAGTTCTTC. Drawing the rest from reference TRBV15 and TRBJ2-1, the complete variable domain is DAMVIQNPRYQVTQFGKPVTLSCSQTLNHNVMYWYQQKSSQAPKLLFHYYDKDFNNEADTPDNFQSRRPNTSFCFLDIRSPGLGDTAMYLCATSRRGGYDRYEQFFGPGTRLTVL.